One sample yielded the 12 T cell receptor beta chains listed below, sequenced in a study of blood T cell repertoires in COVID-19. The assay was immunoSEQ multiplex PCR, and TCRdb's table has in-frame clones only and misses some. The sample shows about 220,000 clones, about 88% of them seen only once. The sample comprised peripheral blood. Source of these receptors: a man aged 35 to 55 with active or convalescent COVID-19.

V and J are TRBV5-1 and TRBJ2-3; 12 bases are a match to TRBD1. Losses at the gene ends were 0 bases for V and 5 bases for J; bases not matched to a gene: 4. CDR3 size: 16 residues. Germline CDR1 and CDR2: SGHRS and YFSETQ. The CDR3 loop is CASSLVGTGGEDTQYF. CDR3 in DNA: TGCGCCAGCAGCTTGGTGGGGACAGGGGGCGAAGATACGCAGTATTTT.

Comment on this clone: A junction boundary mismatches the germline segment, possibly from a read error. The chain links TRBV2 to TRBJ1-1; D possibly corresponds to TRBD1 (5 bases). The CDR3 runs to 12 residues. Germline loops: CDR1 SNHLY, CDR2 FYNNEI. This chain's CDR3 is CACRAGDTEAFF. The CDR3 nucleotides read TGTGCCTGCAGGGCCGGGGACACTGAAGCTTTCTTT.

The chain joins TRBV7-9 to TRBJ2-2; 13 nucleotides match TRBD2. J gave up 6 bases and V 5 bases, and 12 bases lay outside the gene matches. The CDR3 is 18 amino acids. Germline V CDR1 and CDR2: SEHNR, FQNEAQ (reference sequence). The CDR3 spells CASSAWTSGSVGPGELFF. The CDR3 DNA follows: TGTGCCAGCAGCGCCTGGACTAGCGGGAGTGTTGGTCCCGGGGAGCTGTTTTTT.

V and J are TRBV28 and TRBJ1-2; tentative D call: TRBD1 (5 bases). The CDR3 sequence is 16 residues long. V lost 6 bases to trimming and J lost 0 bases, with 17 bases between them. The germline V gene has CDR1 MDHEN and CDR2 SYDVKM. DNA of the CDR3: TGTGCCAGCAGGCTTGGCGGGGGGGGAGCTAACTATGGCTACACCTTC. It encodes CASRLGGGGANYGYTF.

This clone was observed a single time. The rearrangement uses TRBV9 and TRBJ2-3, with TRBD1 identical over 7 bases. V trimming: 2 bases; J trimming: 1 base; junction bases outside the gene matches: 10. Germline CDR1 SGDLS, CDR2 YYNGEE. This CDR3 has 17 residues. The CDR3 nucleotides are TGTGCCAGCAGCGTCCTACCAGGGGGATGGGGCACAGATACGCAGTATTTT. Protein sequence: CASSVLPGGWGTDTQYF.

This clone has a single count. The V and J genes are TRBV6-2 or TRBV6-3 and TRBJ1-5; D call uncertain. This CDR3 has 12 amino acids. The germline gives CDR1 MNHEY, CDR2 SVGEGT. V was cut by 2 bases and J by 6 bases, with 5 bases left in between. The CDR3 DNA reads TGTGCCAGCAGTTACCCGGTTCAGCCCCAGCATTTT. Encoded protein: CASSYPVQPQHF.

J is TRBJ2-1 and V is TRBV18; TRBD2 matches at 16 bases. CDR1 is KGHSH and CDR2 is LQKENI in the germline V gene. V dropped 4 bases and J dropped 8; count of bases not matched to a gene: 2. The CDR3 is 15 amino acids. The CDR3: CASSLGLAGGDEQFF. The CDR3 DNA reads TGTGCCAGCTCACTGGGACTAGCGGGAGGGGATGAGCAGTTCTTC.

The genes are TRBV28 and TRBJ2-7; D is ambiguous. The ends were cut back, 4 bases at V and 4 bases at J, with 5 bases in the middle. The V gene's germline CDR1 is MDHEN and CDR2 SYDVKM. This CDR3 is built from 11 residues. The CDR3 region is CASSSLYEQYF. The CDR3, as DNA: TGTGCCAGCAGTTCCTTATACGAGCAGTACTTC.

This clone appeared once. This chain joins TRBV19 and TRBJ2-1, with 10 bases fitting TRBD2. Germline assignment: CDR1 LNHDA and CDR2 SQIVND (reference sequence). The trim removed 7 bases at V and 9 bases at J, leaving 6 bases unmatched. The CDR3 covers 13 residues. CDR3 sequence reads: CASKREGSSEQFF. CDR3 nucleotide sequence: TGTGCCAGTAAGCGGGAGGGCTCTAGTGAGCAGTTCTTC.

This clone was seen just once. The chain has TRBV5-1 and TRBJ2-2; 11 bases map to TRBD2. V was clipped by 5 bases and J by 5 bases; unmatched bases: 17. The CDR3 contains 19 residues. The germline gives CDR1 SGHRS, CDR2 YFSETQ. The CDR3 nucleotides are TGCGCCAGCAGTTTCAACCTTGTTAGCGGGGGGGCCGATACCGGGGAGCTGTTTTTT. Translated, it gives CASSFNLVSGGADTGELFF.

The chain carries TRBV10-3 and TRBJ2-5; TRBD2 is a possible D gene (6 bases). V was shortened by 6 bases and J by 4 bases, with 6 bases between the two germline ends. The CDR3 totals 11 residues. CDR1 is ENHRY and CDR2 is SYGVKD in the germline V gene. DNA for the CDR3: TGTGCCATCAGGGGAGGAGAGACCCAGTACTTC. Protein: CAIRGGETQYF.

V is TRBV6-1 and J is TRBJ1-2; 7 bases match TRBD1. This CDR3 spans 15 amino acids. The V and J ends lost 0 bases and 7 bases, in that order; junction bases with no gene match: 8. Germline-derived CDR1 and CDR2 are MNHNS and SASEGT. This CDR3 is CASSEAPRQGGGYTF. In nucleotides, the CDR3 is TGTGCCAGCAGTGAAGCACCGCGACAGGGAGGTGGCTACACCTTC.